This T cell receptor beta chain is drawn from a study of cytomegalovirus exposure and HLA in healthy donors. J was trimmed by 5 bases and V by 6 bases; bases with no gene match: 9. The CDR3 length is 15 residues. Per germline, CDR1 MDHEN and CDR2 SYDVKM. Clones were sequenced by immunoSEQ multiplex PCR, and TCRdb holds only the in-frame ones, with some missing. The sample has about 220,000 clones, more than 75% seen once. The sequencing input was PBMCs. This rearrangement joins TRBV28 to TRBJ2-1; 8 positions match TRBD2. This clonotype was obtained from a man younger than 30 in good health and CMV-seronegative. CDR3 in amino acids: CASSPSGSANNEQFF. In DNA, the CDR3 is TGTGCCAGCAGCCCAAGCGGGAGCGCAAACAATGAGCAGTTCTTC.